The sample holds a few counts of the clone carrying this T cell receptor (beta chain). Its antigen is not known. Trimming took 3 bases from V and 5 from J, leaving 22 bases between them. The CDR3 consists of 17 residues. Germline V CDR1 and CDR2: ENHRY, SYGVKD. A single record per CDR3 protein comes from TCRdb applying MiXCR to the RT-PCR reads. The table shows a few hundred thousand distinct CDR3 sequences, with 10% to 11% occurring only once. This record comes from a study of response to subunit inactivated influenza vaccine. Whole-study findings and limits: T cells newly recruited by each seasonal influenza vaccination are few, the authors suggested.

The chain is built from TRBV10-3 and TRBJ2-5; TRBD2 is a possible D gene (5 bases). Sequencing used PBMCs from blood, obtained roughly 45 days after vaccination. The receptor was derived from a man between 50 and 59 years old who received an inactivated influenza vaccine. The CDR3 DNA follows: TGTGCCATCAGTGAAGGAAGGAGGATTTATCCGGGGGAGACCCAGTACTTC. The encoded protein is CAISEGRRIYPGETQYF.